This T cell receptor beta chain originates from a study of T cells in Graves' hyperthyroidism and ophthalmopathy. Study-wide context: Before treatment of any kind, peripheral blood was taken at initial diagnosis. General study points: Ophthalmopathy was predicted by the model a median of approximately 6 months ahead of onset.

Amplified TCR beta CDR3 regions derived from RNA transcripts. First-round RT-PCR targeting the TCR CDR3 was performed with the HTBI primer set. Via MiXCR, TCRdb re-called the multiplex PCR reads, giving one row per CDR3 protein. This table holds roughly 300,000 distinct CDR3 sequences, around 20% found once. Fresh peripheral blood, 8 to 10 ml, was the source of the PBMCs. The CDR3 is 13 amino acids. Germline CDR1 is SGDLS and CDR2 is YYNGEE. V was trimmed by 2 bases and J by 2 bases, leaving 8 bases between them. As to this clonotype: What it binds is unknown.

This chain links TRBV9 with TRBJ2-7, with D uncertain. This TCR came from a woman aged 45 to 65 with Graves' hyperthyroidism. Sequenced: blood. CDR3 sequence reads: CASSVDGTYEQYF. The CDR3 DNA follows: TGTGCCAGCAGCGTTGACGGAACCTACGAGCAGTACTTC.